What follows describes a single TCR beta chain. The same CDR3 arises from other DNA sequences in this sample as well. The CDR3 runs 12 residues. V was shortened by 5 bases and J by 2 bases, with 3 bases between the two germline ends. Germline V lookup: CDR1 MRHNA, CDR2 SNTAGT. Clones were read by immunoSEQ multiplex PCR, and TCRdb kept only the in-frame ones, dropping some. The table includes under 450,000 clones, 80% to 95% detected once. These data originate in a study of control samples from healthy donors and cancer patients. The material sequenced was PBMCs. The sequence derives from a man in his forties or fifties with head and neck cancer. The chain couples TRBV6-4 to TRBJ2-2; D not certain. The CDR3 DNA follows: TGTGCCAGCAGTCCTAACACCGGGGAGCTGTTTTTT. Translated, it gives CASSPNTGELFF.